These T cell receptor beta chains were read from a single sample in a study of blood T cell repertoires in COVID-19. Clones were sequenced by immunoSEQ multiplex PCR, and TCRdb holds only the in-frame ones, with some missing. The data contain 44,000 or so clones, about 90% of them singletons. The sequenced sample consisted of peripheral blood. Every receptor here comes from a human donor in a cohort sampled during active COVID-19. Each CDR3 is given with its conserved first and last residue. A D gene is named only where the DNA matches it firmly. Some rows have no size entry. The others give once, few or many, or a class for an expanded clone.

v_gene	d_gene	j_gene	abundance	CDR3aa	CDR3nt
TRBV2	NA	TRBJ2-5	NA	CASSGLRHETQYF	TGTGCCAGCAGTGGACTACGGCATGAGACCCAGTACTTC
TRBV28	NA	TRBJ2-7	NA	CASKQGGSSYEQYF	TGTGCCAGCAAGCAGGGAGGATCGTCCTACGAGCAGTACTTC
TRBV18	TRBD1	TRBJ2-2	NA	CASSKINTGTGITGELFF	TGTGCCAGCTCCAAAATTAACACCGGGACAGGGATAACCGGGGAGCTGTTTTTT
TRBV6-5	NA	TRBJ2-5	NA	CASSGRGVREETQYF	TGTGCCAGCTCTGGGAGAGGTGTTCGAGAAGAGACCCAGTACTTC
TRBV2	NA	TRBJ2-7	NA	CASSEARLGEQYF	TGTGCCAGCAGTGAAGCTAGACTTGGCGAGCAGTACTTC
TRBV5-5	TRBD1	TRBJ2-7	NA	CASSPPGQLHEQYF	TGTGCCAGCAGTCCACCGGGACAGTTACACGAGCAGTACTTC
TRBV15	TRBD2	TRBJ2-1	once	CATSSGGVYNEQFF	TGTGCCACCAGCAGCGGGGGGGTATACAATGAGCAGTTCTTC
TRBV7-2	NA	TRBJ2-5	NA	CASSPQGLSQETQYF	TGTGCCAGCAGCCCCCAGGGGCTATCCCAAGAGACCCAGTACTTC
TRBV3-1/TRBV3-2	NA	TRBJ1-2	NA	CASSHRGASYGYTF	TGTGCCAGCAGCCATCGTGGGGCCAGCTATGGCTACACCTTC
TRBV5-5	NA	TRBJ2-5	NA	CASSLAVTEETQYF	TGTGCCAGCAGCCTCGCCGTGACAGAAGAGACCCAGTACTTC
TRBV7-2	NA	TRBJ2-5	few	CASSLGQQETQYF	TGTGCCAGCAGCTTAGGACAGCAAGAGACCCAGTACTTC
TRBV5-1	NA	TRBJ1-1	NA	CASSLSQSGAEAFF	TGCGCCAGCAGCTTGTCGCAGAGCGGGGCTGAAGCTTTCTTT
TRBV4-3	NA	TRBJ2-1	NA	CASSTYRVSYNEQFF	TGCGCCAGCAGCACCTACAGGGTATCCTACAATGAGCAGTTCTTC
TRBV19	TRBD1	TRBJ2-1	NA	CASRQGAPGNEQFF	TGTGCCAGCAGACAGGGGGCGCCGGGAAATGAGCAGTTCTTC
TRBV14	TRBD1	TRBJ2-7	NA	CASSLGQGAPYEQYF	TGTGCCAGCAGCCTCGGACAGGGGGCTCCCTACGAGCAGTACTTC
TRBV15	NA	TRBJ1-1	NA	CATSGGGGYTEAFF	TGTGCCACCAGCGGAGGAGGGGGATACACTGAAGCTTTCTTT
TRBV21-1	NA	TRBJ2-5	NA	CASSTRRPAETQYF	TGTGCCAGCAGCACCAGGAGGCCGGCTGAGACCCAGTACTTC
TRBV6-2/TRBV6-3	NA	TRBJ1-2	NA	CASSRSVYGYTF	TGTGCCAGCAGTCGATCGGTCTATGGCTACACCTTC
TRBV4-2	NA	TRBJ2-7	NA	CASSQDGSYEQYF	TGTGCCAGCAGCCAAGACGGCTCCTACGAGCAGTACTTC
TRBV19	NA	TRBJ2-5	NA	CASSIGGTQETQYF	TGTGCCAGTAGTATAGGTGGGACTCAAGAGACCCAGTACTTC
TRBV9	TRBD1	TRBJ1-1	few	CASSAGTGFPSTEAFF	TGTGCCAGCAGCGCAGGGACAGGGTTCCCCTCCACTGAAGCTTTCTTT
TRBV11-2	NA	TRBJ2-2	NA	CASSLAGRLTGELFF	TGTGCCAGCAGCTTAGCAGGGAGGTTAACCGGGGAGCTGTTTTTT
TRBV28	TRBD1	TRBJ2-2	NA	CAAYPRGRGNTGELFF	TGTGCCGCCTACCCCAGGGGGAGAGGGAACACCGGGGAGCTGTTTTTT
TRBV4-1	NA	TRBJ1-6	NA	CASSQEGHDNSPLHF	TGCGCCAGCAGCCAAGAGGGACATGATAATTCACCCCTCCACTTT
TRBV16	NA	TRBJ1-5	NA	CASSQSGEGDQPQHF	TGTGCCAGCAGCCAATCGGGAGAGGGGGACCAGCCCCAGCATTTT
TRBV3-1/TRBV3-2	NA	TRBJ1-5	many	CASSQDLSGNQPQHF	TGTGCCAGCAGCCAAGATCTCTCGGGAAATCAGCCCCAGCATTTT
TRBV29-1	TRBD1	TRBJ1-1	NA	CSVRTGVNTEAFF	TGCAGCGTTAGGACAGGGGTGAACACTGAAGCTTTCTTT
TRBV19	NA	TRBJ2-1	NA	CASVLSNEQFF	TGTGCCAGCGTACTGTCAAATGAGCAGTTCTTC
TRBV6-1	NA	TRBJ1-1	once	CASSSESRRGPGVF	TGTGCCAGCAGTTCTGAGTCGCGAAGGGGTCCGGGGGTCTTT
TRBV6-5	TRBD1	TRBJ1-1	NA	CASSRDRVGNTEAFF	TGTGCCAGCAGTAGGGACAGGGTCGGGAACACTGAAGCTTTCTTT
TRBV7-8	TRBD2	TRBJ2-7	NA	CASSLIAGGVYEQYF	TGTGCCAGCAGCCTAATCGCGGGGGGCGTCTACGAGCAGTACTTC
TRBV6-5	NA	TRBJ1-5	NA	CASIGVSNQPQHF	TGTGCCAGCATAGGGGTGAGCAATCAGCCCCAGCATTTT
TRBV18	NA	TRBJ1-3	few	CASSPSGRENTIYF	TGTGCCAGCTCACCCTCAGGGAGGGAAAACACCATATATTTT
TRBV5-6	NA	TRBJ1-1	NA	CASSWGGTEAFF	TGTGCCAGCAGCTGGGGGGGCACTGAAGCTTTCTTT
TRBV11-3	NA	TRBJ2-3	NA	CASSSETLDTQYF	TGTGCCAGCAGCTCAGAAACTTTAGATACGCAGTATTTT
TRBV11-3	TRBD2	TRBJ2-2	once	CASSYLGAGAGELFF	TGTGCCAGCAGCTATCTCGGGGCGGGGGCCGGGGAGCTGTTTTTT
TRBV2	TRBD1	TRBJ1-2	NA	CASSAAGGAGYGYTF	TGTGCCAGCAGTGCGGCAGGGGGCGCCGGCTATGGCTACACCTTC
TRBV18	TRBD1	TRBJ2-5	once	CASSPDDRAGETQYF	TGTGCCAGCTCACCAGACGACAGGGCCGGCGAGACCCAGTACTTC
TRBV6-6	NA	TRBJ2-7	NA	CASSYGAGAYEQYF	TGTGCCAGCAGTTACGGCGCAGGCGCATACGAGCAGTACTTC
TRBV7-8	TRBD2	TRBJ2-3	NA	CASSPAGGGTDTQYF	TGTGCCAGCAGCCCCGCTGGGGGGGGAACAGATACGCAGTATTTT
TRBV10-3	TRBD1	TRBJ1-2	NA	CAISETGTGVGGYTF	TGTGCCATCAGTGAGACCGGGACAGGGGTAGGTGGCTACACCTTC
TRBV7-2	TRBD1	TRBJ1-1	once	CASSSRGQTEAFF	TGTGCCAGCAGCTCCAGGGGGCAGACTGAAGCTTTCTTT
TRBV5-1	NA	TRBJ1-2	NA	CASSLPRAEGYTF	TGCGCCAGCAGCTTGCCCAGGGCTGAGGGCTACACCTTC